The rows below give T cell receptor beta chains drawn from one sample of a study of human T cells and chemical hapten exposure. TCRdb recomputed calls from the RACE reads with MiXCR, one row per CDR3 protein. This table has around 150,000 distinct CDR3 sequences, about 14% appearing once. Specimen: whole blood, collected in connection with sensitization to the hapten diphenylcyclopropenone (DPC). These receptors were collected from a woman between 25 and 40 years old with alopecia areata. Some clones in this sample may be carry-over from other donors' samples. CDR3s include the opening cysteine and the closing phenylalanine or tryptophan. The order of the fields is J gene, D gene, V gene, clone size, CDR3 protein, CDR3 DNA. The D gene is left open where the match is weak. The listing skips clone size in some rows; elsewhere it reads once, few, many or a size class.

TRBJ1-2	-	TRBV27	-	CASSFGQGSGYTF	TGTGCCAGCAGTTTTGGTCAGGGAAGCGGCTACACCTTC
TRBJ1-2	-	TRBV12-3/TRBV12-4	-	CASRDSNTNYGYTF	TGTGCCAGCAGGGACAGTAATACTAACTATGGCTACACCTTC
TRBJ1-1	-	TRBV5-1	-	CASSLRGEGTEAFF	TGCGCCAGCAGCTTGAGGGGAGAGGGCACTGAAGCTTTCTTT
TRBJ2-1	-	TRBV2	few	CASSVGGYNEQFF	TGTGCCAGCAGTGTAGGGGGTTACAATGAGCAGTTCTTC
TRBJ2-7	-	TRBV28	-	CASSFRSLGAEGYEQYF	TGTGCCAGCAGTTTTCGGTCCCTGGGGGCGGAGGGCTACGAGCAGTACTTC
TRBJ1-1	-	TRBV7-9	few	CASSFRTMNTEAFF	TGTGCCAGCAGCTTCAGAACCATGAACACTGAAGCTTTCTTT
TRBJ2-3	-	TRBV20-1	few	CSAPRGGGLIDTQYF	TGCAGTGCCCCCAGGGGTGGCGGGCTTATAGATACGCAGTATTTT
TRBJ1-4	TRBD1	TRBV2	-	CASSRNPGQVNEKLFF	TGTGCCAGCAGTCGAAACCCGGGACAGGTTAATGAAAAACTGTTTTTT
TRBJ2-7	-	TRBV7-3	many	CASRARGAYYEQYF	TGTGCCAGCAGGGCGCGGGGTGCTTACTACGAGCAGTACTTC
TRBJ2-5	-	TRBV6-2/TRBV6-3	-	CASRSSGGAETQYF	TGTGCCAGCAGGAGCTCAGGGGGGGCAGAGACCCAGTACTTC
TRBJ1-6	TRBD1	TRBV5-6	many	CASSLEGTGNSPLHF	TGTGCCAGCAGCTTGGAGGGGACAGGGAATTCACCCCTCCACTTT
TRBJ1-5	TRBD1	TRBV7-6	few	CASSLTGVGQPQHF	TGTGCCAGCAGCTTAACAGGGGTTGGTCAGCCCCAGCATTTT
TRBJ1-6	TRBD1	TRBV28	few	CASSLQGAGPLHF	TGTGCCAGCAGTCTACAGGGGGCGGGTCCCCTCCACTTT
TRBJ1-1	-	TRBV5-1	few	CASSLAPGLNTEAFF	TGCGCCAGCAGCTTGGCACCGGGCCTAAACACTGAAGCTTTCTTT
TRBJ2-1	-	TRBV5-1	few	CASSQGPDNEQFF	TGCGCCAGCAGCCAGGGCCCAGACAATGAGCAGTTCTTC
TRBJ1-1	-	TRBV9	few	CASSVMLNTEAFF	TGTGCCAGCAGCGTAATGTTGAACACTGAAGCTTTCTTT
TRBJ1-1	TRBD1	TRBV4-3	-	CASSLRPTTGINTEAFF	TGCGCCAGCAGCCTCCGTCCTACGACAGGGATCAACACTGAAGCTTTCTTT
TRBJ2-2	-	TRBV5-6	-	CASSSIRGMGRELFF	TGTGCCAGCAGCTCCATCAGGGGAATGGGCCGGGAGCTGTTTTTT
TRBJ1-6	-	TRBV30	few	CAWSDWGTVLNSPLHF	TGTGCCTGGAGTGATTGGGGGACGGTCCTTAATTCACCCCTCCACTTT